This T cell receptor beta chain was identified in a study of shared clonotypes between healthy human individuals. General study points: Several donors had around 5% of their naive CD4 clonotypes in common. Donors were few, which limited the genetic and exposure-history diversity represented.

This CDR3 spans 15 amino acids. V was shortened by 1 base and J by 2 bases, with 8 bases between the two germline ends. CDR1 SEHNR and CDR2 FQNEAQ come from the germline V gene (reference sequence). In the original analysis: ImmunoSEQ yielded junction-only sequences lacking quality scores, so filtering differed. TCRdb keeps only in-frame clones here, not all; method: immunoSEQ multiplex PCR. V, J and clone size reflect that table, while D and trimming were determined from the DNA. The data contain 2,500,000 or so clones, over 85% of them singletons. As for this clone: The antigen is not known. Other DNA sequences of this sample code for an identical CDR3.

What was sequenced was naive CD4+ T cells from PBMCs. Subset described: CD45RA+ positively selected. The chain has TRBV7-9 and TRBJ2-2, with D possibly being TRBD1 (5 bases). This receptor was obtained from a man in his late teens or twenties in good health. Some clones in this sample may be carry-over from other donors' samples. The CDR3 DNA follows: TGTGCCAGCAGCTTAGGGCAGGGAAACACCGGGGAGCTGTTTTTT. Its protein product is CASSLGQGNTGELFF.